A single sample gave rise to the 6 T cell receptor beta chains below, sequenced in a study of beta chain features in type 1 diabetes. Reverse transcribing all isolated RNA meant expressed TCRB transcripts were sequenced. Only in-frame clones appear in the TCRdb table, and some are missing; sequencing was by immunoSEQ multiplex PCR. The profile shows roughly 350,000 clones, approximately 11% of them singletons. Sequenced input: naive CD4+ T cells from blood. These receptors were collected from a woman in her 30s in good health.

V usage is TRBV15 and J usage is TRBJ2-1, with 7 bases fitting TRBD2. Germline lookup yields CDR1 LNHNV and CDR2 YYDKDF (reference sequence). V lost 11 bases and J lost 6; bases outside the gene matches: 7. The CDR3 is made up of 12 amino acids. CDR3 amino acids: CASLGRGNEQFF. The CDR3 nucleotides are TGTGCCTCCCTTGGGAGGGGCAATGAGCAGTTCTTC.

This clone was detected only a few times. The chain uses TRBV18 and TRBJ2-1; 13 bases fit TRBD2. After removal of 0 bases from V and 8 bases from J, the junction contained 1 base not matched to a gene. Looked up from germline, CDR1 is KGHSH and CDR2 is LQKENI. There are 15 residues in the CDR3. The CDR3 nucleotides are TGTGCCAGCTCACCACCTACTAGCGGGAGGGATGAGCAGTTCTTC. Translating gives CASSPPTSGRDEQFF.

The V call is TRBV6-5, the J call TRBJ1-5; D may be TRBD1 (5 bases). Germline CDR1 reads MNHEY; CDR2 reads SVGAGI. V lost 6 bases, J lost 4 bases, and 13 bases lay in between. CDR3 size: 14 residues. CDR3 DNA sequence: TGTGCCAGCAGGGGATCTGGGGCGAATCAGCCCCAGCATTTT. It translates to CASRGSGANQPQHF.

This sequence joins TRBV7-2 and TRBJ2-5; 11 bases match TRBD2. The CDR3 runs to 18 residues. Germline values: CDR1 SGHTA, CDR2 FQGNSA. V shed 1 base and J 6 bases; nucleotides not matched to a gene: 13. CDR3 amino acids: CASSLGLAGGSSDKTQYF. DNA for the CDR3: TGTGCCAGCAGCTTAGGCCTAGCGGGAGGATCTAGTGATAAGACCCAGTACTTC.

This clone was observed a handful of times. This chain connects TRBV5-1 to TRBJ2-5, with D possibly TRBD1 on 8 matching bases. Germline V CDR1 and CDR2: SGHRS, YFSETQ. V lost 1 base and J lost 5, with 18 bases in between. This CDR3 has 16 amino acids. The chain's CDR3 is CASSLNDRGGRETQYF. Here the CDR3 DNA reads TGCGCCAGCAGCTTGAACGACAGGGGAGGGCGGGAGACCCAGTACTTC.

This clone was seen a few times. The V and J genes are TRBV27 and TRBJ2-3, with 11 bases matching TRBD2. The V segment lost 5 bases and the J segment 10 bases; nucleotides outside the gene matches: 8. The CDR3 runs to 14 residues. CDR1 MNHEY and CDR2 SMNVEV come from the germline V gene (reference sequence). The CDR3 DNA sequence: TGTGCCAGCAGTCGGCCGGGACTAGCGGAATCGCAGTATTTT. This codes for CASSRPGLAESQYF.